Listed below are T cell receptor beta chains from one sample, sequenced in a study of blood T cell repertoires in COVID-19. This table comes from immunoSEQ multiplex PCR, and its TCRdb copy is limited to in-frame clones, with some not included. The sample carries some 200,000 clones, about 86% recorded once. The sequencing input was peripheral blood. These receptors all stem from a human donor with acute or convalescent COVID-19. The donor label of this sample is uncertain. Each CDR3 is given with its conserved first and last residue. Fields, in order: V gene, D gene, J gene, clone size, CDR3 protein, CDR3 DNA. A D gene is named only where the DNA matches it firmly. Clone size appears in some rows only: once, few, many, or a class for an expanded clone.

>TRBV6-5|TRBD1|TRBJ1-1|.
CASSYSEGAGNTEAFF
TGTGCCAGCAGTTACTCGGAGGGGGCAGGGAACACTGAAGCTTTCTTT
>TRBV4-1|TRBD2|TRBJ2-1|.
CASSHILAGGSWNEQFF
TGCGCCAGCAGCCATATATTAGCGGGGGGGTCGTGGAATGAGCAGTTCTTC
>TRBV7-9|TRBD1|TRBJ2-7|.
CASSLGQLNSYEQYF
TGTGCCAGCAGCCTGGGACAGCTCAACTCCTACGAGCAGTACTTC
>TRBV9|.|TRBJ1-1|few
CASGRMNTEAFF
TGTGCCAGCGGCCGTATGAACACTGAAGCTTTCTTT
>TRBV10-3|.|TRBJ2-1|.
CAIRLGGGVRDEQFF
TGTGCCATCAGGTTAGGGGGAGGGGTTCGGGATGAGCAGTTCTTC
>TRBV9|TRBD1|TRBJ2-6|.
CASSPRTGPTGGANVLTF
TGTGCCAGCAGCCCACGGACAGGCCCCACGGGAGGGGCCAACGTCCTGACTTTC
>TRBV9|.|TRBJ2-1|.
CASSVRAESSYNEQFF
TGTGCCAGCAGCGTAAGAGCCGAGAGCTCCTACAATGAGCAGTTCTTC
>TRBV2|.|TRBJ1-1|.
CASSSREMNTEAFF
TGTGCCAGCAGTTCCCGGGAGATGAACACTGAAGCTTTCTTT
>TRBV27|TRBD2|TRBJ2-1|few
CASSPAFTTSWGENEQFF
TGTGCCAGCAGTCCAGCCTTCACGACTAGCTGGGGGGAGAATGAGCAGTTCTTC
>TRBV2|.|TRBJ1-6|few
CATRGRGSYNSPLHF
TGTGCCACCCGAGGGAGGGGCTCCTATAATTCACCCCTCCACTTT
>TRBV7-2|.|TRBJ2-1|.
CASSLVISYNEQFF
TGTGCCAGCAGCTTAGTAATTAGTTACAATGAGCAGTTCTTC
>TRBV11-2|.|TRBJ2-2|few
CASSHSRGDTGELFF
TGTGCCAGCAGCCATTCCAGGGGAGACACCGGGGAGCTGTTTTTT
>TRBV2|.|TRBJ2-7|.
CASSDRLQIHEQYF
TGTGCCAGCAGTGACAGGCTTCAGATCCACGAGCAGTACTTC
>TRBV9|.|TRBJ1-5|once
CASSVRENGGQPQHF
TGTGCCAGCAGCGTAAGGGAAAATGGAGGACAGCCCCAGCATTTT
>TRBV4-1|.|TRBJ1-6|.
CASSQDPGGITYNSPLHF
TGCGCCAGCAGCCAAGATCCGGGGGGAATCACCTATAATTCACCCCTCCACTTT
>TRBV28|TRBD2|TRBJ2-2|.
CASSFGGTSGSIGGELFF
TGTGCCAGCAGTTTCGGAGGCACTAGCGGGAGCATCGGCGGGGAGCTGTTTTTT
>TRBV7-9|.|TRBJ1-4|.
CASSSSRAPTNEKLFF
TGTGCCAGCAGCTCCTCCAGGGCTCCAACTAATGAAAAACTGTTTTTT
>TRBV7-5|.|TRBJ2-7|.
CARRDRGREQYF
TGTGCCAGGCGGGACAGGGGGAGGGAGCAGTACTTC
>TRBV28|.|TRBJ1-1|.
CASSLSTGNTEAFF
TGTGCCAGCAGTTTATCGACAGGGAACACTGAAGCTTTCTTT
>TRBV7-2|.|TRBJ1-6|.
CASRRSNSPLHF
TGTGCCAGCAGGAGATCCAATTCACCCCTCCACTTT
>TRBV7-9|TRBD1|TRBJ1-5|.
CASSLGTGDQPQHF
TGTGCCAGCAGCTTGGGGACAGGGGATCAGCCCCAGCATTTT
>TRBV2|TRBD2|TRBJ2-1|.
CATTGRSSGSVHNEQFF
TGTGCCACTACAGGGAGGTCTAGCGGGAGTGTACACAATGAGCAGTTCTTC
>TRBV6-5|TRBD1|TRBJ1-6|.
CASSSWTGYNSPLHF
TGTGCCAGCAGTTCGTGGACAGGGTACAATTCACCCCTCCACTTT
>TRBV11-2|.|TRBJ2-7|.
CASNSGTTYEQYF
TGTGCCAGCAACTCCGGGACAACCTACGAGCAGTACTTC
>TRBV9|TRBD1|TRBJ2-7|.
CASSATGQTIYEQYF
TGTGCCAGCAGCGCAACGGGACAGACAATCTACGAGCAGTACTTC
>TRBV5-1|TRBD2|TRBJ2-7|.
CASSAGTSGSYEQYF
TGCGCCAGCAGCGCCGGGACTAGCGGTTCCTACGAGCAGTACTTC
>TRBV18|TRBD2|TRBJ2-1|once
CASSPTSGLYNEQFF
TGTGCCAGCTCACCAACTAGCGGCCTCTACAATGAGCAGTTCTTC
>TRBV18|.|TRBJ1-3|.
CASSPGDWSGNTIYF
TGTGCCAGCTCACCAGGGGACTGGAGTGGAAACACCATATATTTT
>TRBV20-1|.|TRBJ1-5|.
CSASGNTGNQPQHF
TGCAGTGCTAGTGGCAATACAGGAAATCAGCCCCAGCATTTT
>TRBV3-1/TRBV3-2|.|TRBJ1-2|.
CASSPLMTRPANYGYTF
TGTGCCAGCAGCCCCCTCATGACGAGGCCAGCGAACTATGGCTACACCTTC
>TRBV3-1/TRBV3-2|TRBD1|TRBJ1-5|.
CASSRGTGARNQPQHF
TGTGCCAGCAGCCGGGGGACAGGGGCGCGCAATCAGCCCCAGCATTTT
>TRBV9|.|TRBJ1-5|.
CASSVADSQGPQHF
TGTGCCAGCAGCGTAGCAGACAGCCAGGGGCCCCAGCATTTT
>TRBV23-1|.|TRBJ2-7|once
CASSHTEQGGHEQYF
TGCGCCAGCAGTCACACGGAGCAGGGAGGCCACGAGCAGTACTTC
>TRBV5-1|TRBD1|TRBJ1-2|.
CASSLRTGDGYTF
TGCGCCAGCAGCTTGAGGACAGGGGATGGCTACACCTTC
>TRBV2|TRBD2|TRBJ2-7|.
CASSEGGGTYEQYF
TGTGCCAGCAGTGAGGGCGGGGGAACCTACGAGCAGTACTTC
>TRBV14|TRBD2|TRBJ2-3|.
CASSRGLAGAITDTQYF
TGTGCCAGCAGCCGGGGACTAGCGGGAGCTATAACAGATACGCAGTATTTT
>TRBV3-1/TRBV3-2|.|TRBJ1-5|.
CASSRSGISQPQHF
TGTGCCAGCAGCCGCTCAGGGATTAGTCAGCCCCAGCATTTT
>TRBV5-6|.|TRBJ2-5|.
CASSLVGGRAGGRETQYF
TGTGCCAGCAGCTTGGTCGGTGGGCGTGCGGGCGGTAGGGAGACCCAGTACTTC
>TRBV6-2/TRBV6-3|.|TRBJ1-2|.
CASSPLAQFANYGYTF
TGTGCCAGCAGCCCTTTAGCTCAGTTCGCTAACTATGGCTACACCTTC
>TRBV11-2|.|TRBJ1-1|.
CASSSPGGLNTEAFF
TGTGCCAGCAGCTCACCGGGGGGCCTGAACACTGAAGCTTTCTTT
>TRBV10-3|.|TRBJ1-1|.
CAISGTDTEAFF
TGTGCCATCAGTGGCACGGACACTGAAGCTTTCTTT
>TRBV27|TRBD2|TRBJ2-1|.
CATQRSGSGNEQFF
TGTGCCACCCAGCGTAGCGGGAGCGGGAATGAGCAGTTCTTC